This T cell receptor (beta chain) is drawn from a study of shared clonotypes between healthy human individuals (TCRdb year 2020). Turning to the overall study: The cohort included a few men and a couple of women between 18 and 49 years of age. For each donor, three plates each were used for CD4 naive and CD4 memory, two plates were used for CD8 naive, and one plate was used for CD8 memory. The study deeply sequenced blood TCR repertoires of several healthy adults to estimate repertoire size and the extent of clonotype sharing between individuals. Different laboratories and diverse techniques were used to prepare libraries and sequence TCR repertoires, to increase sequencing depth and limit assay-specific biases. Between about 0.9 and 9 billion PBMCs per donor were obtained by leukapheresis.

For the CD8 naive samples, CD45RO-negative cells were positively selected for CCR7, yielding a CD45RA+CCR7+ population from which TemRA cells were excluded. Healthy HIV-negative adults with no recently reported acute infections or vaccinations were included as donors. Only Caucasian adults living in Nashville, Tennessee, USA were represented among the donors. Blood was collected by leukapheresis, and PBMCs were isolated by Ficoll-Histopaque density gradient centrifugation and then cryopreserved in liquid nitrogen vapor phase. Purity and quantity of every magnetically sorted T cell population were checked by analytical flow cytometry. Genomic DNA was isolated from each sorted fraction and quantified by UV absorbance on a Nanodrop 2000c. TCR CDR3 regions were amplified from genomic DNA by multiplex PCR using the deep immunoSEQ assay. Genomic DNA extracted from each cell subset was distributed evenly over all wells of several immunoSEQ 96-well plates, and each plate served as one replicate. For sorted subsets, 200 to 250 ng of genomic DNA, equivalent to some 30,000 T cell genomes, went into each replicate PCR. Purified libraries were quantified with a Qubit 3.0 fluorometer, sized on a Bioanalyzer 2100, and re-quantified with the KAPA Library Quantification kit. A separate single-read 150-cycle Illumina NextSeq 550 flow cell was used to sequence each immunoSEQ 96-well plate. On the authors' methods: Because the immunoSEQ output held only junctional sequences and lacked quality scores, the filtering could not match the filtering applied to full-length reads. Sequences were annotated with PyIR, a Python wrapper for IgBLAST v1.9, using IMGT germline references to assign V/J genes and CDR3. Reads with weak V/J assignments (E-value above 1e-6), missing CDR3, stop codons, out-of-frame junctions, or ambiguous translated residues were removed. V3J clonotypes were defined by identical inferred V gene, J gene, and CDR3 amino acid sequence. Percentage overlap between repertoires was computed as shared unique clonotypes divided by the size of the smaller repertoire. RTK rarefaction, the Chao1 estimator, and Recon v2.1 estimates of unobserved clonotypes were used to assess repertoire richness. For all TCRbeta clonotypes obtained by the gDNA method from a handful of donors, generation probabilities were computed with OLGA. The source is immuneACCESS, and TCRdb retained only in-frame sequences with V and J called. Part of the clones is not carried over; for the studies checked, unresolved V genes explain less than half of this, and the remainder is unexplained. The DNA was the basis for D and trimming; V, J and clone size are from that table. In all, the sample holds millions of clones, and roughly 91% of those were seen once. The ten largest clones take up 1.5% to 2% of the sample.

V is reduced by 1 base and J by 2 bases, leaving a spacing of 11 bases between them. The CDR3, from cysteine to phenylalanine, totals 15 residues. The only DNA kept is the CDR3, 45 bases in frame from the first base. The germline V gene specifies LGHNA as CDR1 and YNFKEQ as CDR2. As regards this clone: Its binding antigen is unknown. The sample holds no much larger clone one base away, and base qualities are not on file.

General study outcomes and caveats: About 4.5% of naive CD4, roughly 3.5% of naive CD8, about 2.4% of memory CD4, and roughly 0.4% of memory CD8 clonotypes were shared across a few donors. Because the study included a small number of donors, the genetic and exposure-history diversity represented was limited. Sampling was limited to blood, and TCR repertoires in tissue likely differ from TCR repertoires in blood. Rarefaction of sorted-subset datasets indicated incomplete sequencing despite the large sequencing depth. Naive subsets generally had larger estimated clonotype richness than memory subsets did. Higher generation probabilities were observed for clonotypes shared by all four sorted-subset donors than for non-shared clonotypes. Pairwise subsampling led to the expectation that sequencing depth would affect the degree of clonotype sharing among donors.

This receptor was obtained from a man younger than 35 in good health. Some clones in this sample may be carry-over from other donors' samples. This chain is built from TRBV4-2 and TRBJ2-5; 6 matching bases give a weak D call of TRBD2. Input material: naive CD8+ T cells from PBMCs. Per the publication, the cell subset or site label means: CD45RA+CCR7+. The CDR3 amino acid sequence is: CASSQGVSGQETQYF. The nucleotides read TGTGCCAGCAGCCAAGGGGTTAGCGGTCAAGAGACCCAGTACTTC.